This is a list of T cell receptor beta chains from one sample in a study of CD8 T cells in Susac syndrome. TCRdb re-derived calls from the immunoSEQ multiplex PCR reads in MiXCR, one entry per CDR3 protein. The table has over 150,000 distinct CDR3 sequences, approximately 93% seen once. Sequenced sample: CD4+ T cells from PBMCs. The receptors here all came from a human donor with multiple sclerosis. Each CDR3 is given with its conserved first and last residue. The D gene is left open where the match is weak. Only some rows state a clone size, as once, few, many or a class for expanded clones.

V gene	J gene	D gene	clone size	CDR3 protein	CDR3 DNA
TRBV6-1	TRBJ2-4	TRBD1	few	CASSKRDRVDIQYF	TGTGCCAGCTCCAAAAGGGACAGGGTCGACATTCAGTACTTC
TRBV29-1	TRBJ2-3	TRBD2	.	CSVELAAGTDTQYF	TGCAGCGTTGAACTAGCGGCGGGCACAGATACGCAGTATTTT
TRBV2	TRBJ1-5	.	.	CASSGEGISPPQHF	TGTGCCAGCAGTGGAGAAGGTATTAGTCCGCCCCAGCATTTT
TRBV5-1	TRBJ2-2	.	.	CASSLGASLITGELFF	TGCGCCAGCAGCTTGGGTGCCTCCCTCATCACCGGGGAGCTGTTTTTT
TRBV30	TRBJ2-3	TRBD2	.	CAREGGTDTQYF	TGTGCCCGGGAGGGGGGGACGGATACGCAGTATTTT
TRBV29-1	TRBJ2-1	TRBD2	.	CSANFGTSGGNEQFF	TGCAGCGCTAACTTCGGGACTAGCGGGGGAAATGAGCAGTTCTTC
TRBV7-3	TRBJ1-1	.	few	CASSLSPDTEAFF	TGTGCCAGCAGCTTATCGCCGGACACTGAAGCTTTCTTT
TRBV7-2	TRBJ1-2	TRBD1	.	CASSLEDRGYYGYTF	TGTGCCAGCAGCTTAGAGGACAGGGGATACTATGGCTACACCTTC
TRBV6-5	TRBJ2-2	.	.	CALSGANTGELFF	TGTGCCCTTAGCGGTGCGAACACCGGGGAGCTGTTTTTT
TRBV7-2	TRBJ2-5	.	.	CASSPQQGWETQYF	TGTGCCAGCAGCCCACAACAGGGTTGGGAGACCCAGTACTTC
TRBV5-1	TRBJ2-5	TRBD1	.	CASSGQGGTQETQYF	TGCGCCAGCAGTGGACAGGGCGGAACCCAAGAGACCCAGTACTTC
TRBV5-1	TRBJ2-1	TRBD1	.	CASRPTGDSYNEQFF	TGCGCCAGCCGGCCTACAGGGGACTCCTACAATGAGCAGTTCTTC
TRBV6-5	TRBJ1-4	.	.	CASSSQGQTPTELFF	TGTGCCAGCAGCTCTCAGGGCCAAACCCCTACGGAACTGTTTTTT
TRBV7-2	TRBJ2-7	TRBD1	.	CASSLRDRGLGEQYF	TGTGCCAGCAGCCTCCGGGACAGGGGGCTCGGAGAGCAGTACTTC
TRBV27	TRBJ2-1	TRBD2	.	CASSLGLAGGHNEQFF	TGTGCCAGCAGCCTCGGACTAGCGGGGGGGCATAATGAGCAGTTCTTC
TRBV9	TRBJ1-1	TRBD1	.	CASSVGAGGMSTEAFF	TGTGCCAGCAGCGTAGGGGCAGGGGGGATGAGCACTGAAGCTTTCTTT
TRBV12-3/TRBV12-4	TRBJ2-3	TRBD2	.	CASSPRRSLAGAADTQYF	TGTGCCAGCAGTCCCCGACGCTCCTTAGCGGGAGCAGCAGATACGCAGTATTTT
TRBV18	TRBJ2-5	.	.	CASSPTSQEETQYF	TGTGCCAGCTCACCAACTTCACAGGAAGAGACCCAGTACTTC
TRBV20-1	TRBJ2-1	TRBD2	.	CSAGAREWSDNEQFF	TGCAGTGCCGGGGCGCGGGAGTGGAGTGACAATGAGCAGTTCTTC
TRBV9	TRBJ2-5	.	.	CASSVEGTRETQYF	TGTGCCAGCAGCGTTGAAGGGACCCGAGAGACCCAGTACTTC
TRBV6-2/TRBV6-3	TRBJ2-7	.	.	CASSYSAGFYEQYF	TGTGCCAGCAGTTACTCCGCGGGGTTCTACGAGCAGTACTTC
TRBV14	TRBJ1-1	.	.	CASSLDRRTNTEAFF	TGTGCCAGCAGCCTCGACCGGCGAACGAACACTGAAGCTTTCTTT
TRBV5-1	TRBJ1-2	.	.	CASSLQPLSSLNYGYTF	TGCGCCAGCAGCTTGCAACCGCTATCGTCCCTTAACTATGGCTACACCTTC
TRBV2	TRBJ1-3	.	once	CASSVLPGLGNTIYF	TGTGCCAGCAGTGTGCTCCCCGGACTTGGGAACACCATATATTTT
TRBV2	TRBJ1-1	.	.	CASNPEEGVTEAFF	TGTGCCAGCAACCCTGAAGAGGGGGTTACTGAAGCTTTCTTT
TRBV23-1	TRBJ2-7	.	.	CASSSECF	TGCGCCAGCAGCTCCGAGTGCTTC
TRBV20-1	TRBJ2-3	.	.	CSARDSIVGNTQYF	TGCAGTGCTAGAGATTCTATCGTGGGGAATACGCAGTATTTT
TRBV7-2	TRBJ2-2	.	.	CASSRLGEIGELFF	TGTGCCAGCAGCCGACTAGGCGAAATCGGGGAGCTGTTTTTT
TRBV5-1	TRBJ2-2	.	few	CASRIGASDTGELFF	TGCGCCAGCAGGATTGGGGCTAGCGACACCGGGGAGCTGTTTTTT
TRBV5-6	TRBJ2-7	TRBD1	once	CASSGTPGQVFDEQYF	TGTGCCAGCAGCGGTACCCCGGGACAGGTCTTCGACGAGCAGTACTTC
TRBV4-3	TRBJ1-5	.	.	CASSQERLHHSNQPQHF	TGCGCCAGCAGCCAAGAACGGTTACATCATAGCAATCAGCCCCAGCATTTT
TRBV5-4	TRBJ2-7	TRBD1	.	CASSWQGAYEQYF	TGTGCCAGCAGCTGGCAGGGGGCCTACGAGCAGTACTTC
TRBV24-1	TRBJ2-5	.	.	CATSRDNIEETQYF	TGTGCCACCAGTCGGGACAATATAGAAGAGACCCAGTACTTC
TRBV5-1	TRBJ2-3	TRBD2	.	CASSPPGTSGGPDTQYF	TGCGCCAGCAGCCCCCCCGGGACTAGCGGGGGTCCAGATACGCAGTATTTT
TRBV4-1	TRBJ2-5	.	.	CASSQQGQETQYF	TGCGCCAGCAGCCAACAGGGCCAAGAGACCCAGTACTTC
TRBV20-1	TRBJ1-2	.	.	CSATSSGAGYTF	TGCAGTGCTACCTCTTCGGGGGCCGGCTACACCTTC
TRBV6-5	TRBJ2-4	.	once	CASSRWDGAKNIQYF	TGTGCCAGCAGTAGATGGGACGGGGCCAAAAACATTCAGTACTTC
TRBV30	TRBJ2-5	.	.	CAWSVTQRGTQYF	TGTGCCTGGAGTGTAACCCAGCGAGGGACCCAGTACTTC
TRBV10-2	TRBJ1-2	TRBD1	.	CASRPGQGDGGYTF	TGCGCCAGCAGGCCGGGACAGGGGGATGGGGGCTACACCTTC
TRBV20-1	TRBJ2-5	.	.	CSALTNQETQYF	TGCAGTGCTCTGACTAACCAAGAGACCCAGTACTTC
TRBV25-1	TRBJ2-3	.	.	CASSGGLSTDTQYF	TGTGCCAGCAGTGGGGGTCTGAGCACAGATACGCAGTATTTT
TRBV20-1	TRBJ2-1	.	once	CSAPKGGYNEQFF	TGCAGTGCCCCGAAGGGAGGCTACAATGAGCAGTTCTTC
TRBV27	TRBJ1-5	TRBD1	.	CASSPWTGGAFNQPQHF	TGTGCCAGCAGTCCCTGGACAGGGGGAGCCTTCAATCAGCCCCAGCATTTT
TRBV3-1	TRBJ2-5	.	.	CASSQGRRLTGPEGETQYF	TGTGCCAGCAGCCAAGGTCGTCGGCTTACAGGCCCCGAGGGGGAGACCCAGTACTTC
TRBV7-8	TRBJ1-5	TRBD1	.	CASSPTQGASGQPQHF	TGTGCCAGCAGTCCCACTCAGGGGGCGTCTGGACAGCCCCAGCATTTT
TRBV7-9	TRBJ1-3	.	.	CASRTSRPGNTIYF	TGTGCCAGCAGGACCTCACGGCCTGGAAACACCATATATTTT
TRBV20-1	TRBJ2-3	TRBD2	once	CSAFNSAGGTDTQYF	TGCAGTGCTTTCAATTCAGCGGGAGGGACAGATACGCAGTATTTT
TRBV30	TRBJ1-6	TRBD1	.	CAWIRDRGHSPLHF	TGTGCCTGGATCCGGGACAGGGGTCATTCACCCCTCCACTTT
TRBV2	TRBJ2-1	.	.	CASSEQGLHNEQFF	TGTGCCAGCAGTGAACAGGGTCTCCACAATGAGCAGTTCTTC
TRBV29-1	TRBJ2-1	TRBD2	.	CSVSGTSGRGEQFF	TGCAGCGTTTCCGGGACTAGCGGGAGGGGTGAGCAGTTCTTC
TRBV7-3	TRBJ2-5	TRBD2	.	CASSPRVSGGQETQYF	TGTGCCAGCAGCCCCAGGGTTAGCGGGGGCCAAGAGACCCAGTACTTC
TRBV19	TRBJ2-3	.	.	CASSAAPGLHPSADTQYF	TGTGCCAGTAGTGCCGCCCCGGGATTACACCCTTCGGCAGATACGCAGTATTTT
TRBV6-1	TRBJ1-1	TRBD1	.	CASSEAQGAILEAFF	TGTGCCAGCAGTGAAGCACAGGGGGCGATACTAGAAGCTTTCTTT
TRBV11-3	TRBJ2-2	.	.	CASSLSGGGELFF	TGTGCCAGCAGCCTCAGCGGCGGCGGGGAGCTGTTTTTT
TRBV20-1	TRBJ1-2	TRBD1	once	CSVRQGAHYGYTF	TGCAGTGTCAGACAGGGGGCACACTATGGCTACACCTTC
TRBV19	TRBJ1-2	.	.	CASSMGRVDFYTF	TGTGCCAGTAGTATGGGCAGGGTAGATTTCTACACCTTC
TRBV28	TRBJ1-3	.	.	CASSLRTASGNTIYF	TGTGCCAGCAGTTTACGGACAGCCTCTGGAAACACCATATATTTT